A single sample is the source of the 31 T cell receptor beta chains below, sequenced in a study of blood T cell repertoires in COVID-19. TCRdb's table, derived via immunoSEQ multiplex PCR, lists solely in-frame clones and lacks some. Here the sample spans some 100,000 clones, 88% being singletons. The specimen was peripheral blood. The source is a woman aged 80 or over with active COVID-19.

V usage is TRBV29-1 and J usage is TRBJ2-3, with 15 bases fitting TRBD2. CDR1 SQVTM and CDR2 ANQGSEA come from the germline V gene. The CDR3 is 16 amino acids. Germline trimming cut 3 bases from V and 2 bases from J; bases unmatched to any gene: 3. CDR3 protein: CSVEGLAGGVTDTQYF. CDR3 sequence (DNA): TGCAGCGTTGAGGGACTAGCGGGAGGAGTCACAGATACGCAGTATTTT.

J is TRBJ2-3 and V is TRBV2; perhaps TRBD1 as D (5 bases). CDR1 and CDR2 (germline): SNHLY, FYNNEI. The CDR3 is 13 amino acids. The germline V and J ends were trimmed by 8 bases and 3 bases, with 12 bases remaining between them. This chain's CDR3 is CASGAMGTDTQYF. The DNA of the CDR3 is TGTGCCAGCGGGGCGATGGGGACAGATACGCAGTATTTT.

This chain connects TRBV6-2 or TRBV6-3 to TRBJ2-7; tentatively, D is TRBD2 (6 bases). There are 13 residues in the CDR3. Germline loops: CDR1 MNHEY, CDR2 SVGEGT. Deletions cut 4 bases from V and 1 base from J, with 8 bases between. CDR3 DNA sequence: TGTGCCAGCAGTTTGGGGGGATCCTACGAGCAGTACTTC. This sequence encodes CASSLGGSYEQYF.

The chain uses TRBV3-1 (or the pseudogene TRBV3-2) and TRBJ1-2; D uncertain. Trimming pared 3 bases from V and 2 bases from J, leaving 13 bases between. Per germline, CDR1 LGHDT and CDR2 YNNKEL (reference sequence). This CDR3 region has 15 residues. The CDR3: CASSHQGRGNYGYTF. CDR3 coding DNA: TGTGCCAGCAGCCACCAAGGTAGAGGGAACTATGGCTACACCTTC.

This clone was seen only once. This chain links TRBV7-3 with TRBJ2-5; 7 bases agree with TRBD1. V lost 5 bases to trimming and J lost 2 bases; unmatched junction nucleotides: 2. Germline V CDR1 and CDR2: SGHTA, FQGTGA. This CDR3 has 13 amino acids. CDR3 bases: TGTGCCAGCAGCGTGGACAGGCAAGAGACCCAGTACTTC. Translation: CASSVDRQETQYF.

The J gene is TRBJ1-2, the V gene TRBV28; TRBD1 is a possible D gene (6 bases). Trimming cost V 3 bases and J 6 bases, with 17 bases left between them. Germline V gene sequence: CDR1 MDHEN, CDR2 SYDVKM. This CDR3 spans 15 amino acids. The DNA of the CDR3 is TGTGCCAGCAGTTTGAGGGGCGGGGGGCCCCATGGCTACACCTTC. It codes for CASSLRGGGPHGYTF.

The chain joins TRBV5-8 to TRBJ2-3; 13 nucleotides agree with TRBD2. With V trimmed by 4 bases and J by 5 bases, 10 bases remained unmatched. Looked up from germline, CDR1 is SGHTS and CDR2 is YDEGEE. This CDR3 is 17 amino acids long. This chain's CDR3 is CASSHRGGLAGRDTQYF. For the CDR3, the DNA is TGTGCCAGCAGCCACCGAGGGGGACTAGCGGGACGAGATACGCAGTATTTT.

The chain joins TRBV19 to TRBJ1-6, with D perhaps matching TRBD1 (5 bases). Per the germline V gene, CDR1 is LNHDA and CDR2 is SQIVND (reference sequence). The CDR3 is made up of 14 amino acids. V lost 4 bases and J 7 bases, leaving 11 bases between the germline ends. The CDR3 DNA is TGTGCCAGTAGTACCAGGGAAAGGAATTCACCCCTCCACTTT. It specifies CASSTRERNSPLHF.

The chain recombines TRBV18 with TRBJ2-3; D possibly corresponds to TRBD1 (5 bases). CDR1 and CDR2 from the germline V gene are KGHSH and LQKENI. The CDR3 has 15 amino acids. Trimming cost V 3 bases and J 6 bases, with 16 bases left between them. CDR3 sequence: CASSPPGRVNDTQYF. The CDR3 coding sequence is TGTGCCAGCTCACCCCCGGGCAGGGTGAACGATACGCAGTATTTT.

The gene calls are TRBV5-1 and TRBJ1-1, with a tentative D call TRBD1 (5 bases). V was pared by 7 bases and J by 1 base, with 17 bases between. Germline CDR1 is SGHRS and CDR2 is YFSETQ. The CDR3 is made up of 15 amino acids. The CDR3 DNA sequence: TGCGCCAGCTGCGGGGGAGGCACAGGGAACACTGAAGCTTTCTTT. Translation: CASCGGGTGNTEAFF.

The V and J genes are TRBV7-8 and TRBJ2-1, with TRBD2 identical over 11 bases. The CDR3 has 16 amino acids. The germline V gene has CDR1 SGHVS and CDR2 FQNEAQ. The J segment lost 5 bases and the V segment lost 1 base, leaving 4 bases of the junction unmatched. The CDR3 region is CASSLVAGLADNEQFF. For the CDR3, the DNA is TGTGCCAGCAGCTTAGTCGCGGGACTAGCGGACAATGAGCAGTTCTTC. The full variable domain, rest sourced from reference TRBV7-8 and TRBJ2-1, is GAGVSQSPRYKVAKRGQDVALRCDPISGHVSLFWYQQALGQGPEFLTYFQNEAQLDKSGLPSDRFFAERPEGSVSTLKIQRTQQEDSAVYLCASSLVAGLADNEQFFGPGTRLTVL.

The chain is built from TRBV28 and TRBJ2-2; D not resolved. V was pared by 1 base and J by 0 bases, with 6 bases between. This CDR3 is 15 amino acids long. Germline loops: CDR1 MDHEN, CDR2 SYDVKM. The CDR3 sequence is CASSLYAANTGELFF. The CDR3 coding sequence is TGTGCCAGCAGTTTATATGCAGCGAACACCGGGGAGCTGTTTTTT.

This clone was counted between two and nine times. V is TRBV4-3 and J is TRBJ1-2; possibly TRBD1 for D (6 bases). The CDR3 is 15 amino acids. The germline V gene has CDR1 LGHNA and CDR2 YSLEER. V gave up 0 bases and J gave up 7 bases, with 15 bases separating them. CDR3 in amino acids: CASSQDLTGSFGYTF. The CDR3 region has the DNA TGCGCCAGCAGCCAAGATCTCACAGGGAGCTTTGGCTACACCTTC.

The chain combines TRBV4-1 with TRBJ1-2, with D unclear. V was shortened by 1 base and J by 8 bases, with 11 bases between the two germline ends. The CDR3 covers 13 residues. Germline V gene sequence: CDR1 MGHRA, CDR2 YSYEKL. In nucleotides, the CDR3 is TGCGCCAGCAGCCAAGTCGGGGTAGGGGGCTACACCTTC. Protein sequence: CASSQVGVGGYTF.

The chain joins TRBV6-4 to TRBJ1-1, with D hard to call. This CDR3 is built from 13 residues. Germline CDR1 is MRHNA and CDR2 is SNTAGT. Trimming left V 1 base short and J 4 bases short, with 7 bases between. The CDR3 nucleotides read TGTGCCAGCAGTGACTTTGAGGGCACTGAAGCTTTCTTT. This translates into CASSDFEGTEAFF.

The genes are TRBV5-1 and TRBJ1-2; D ambiguous. This CDR3 has 14 residues. V was clipped by 1 base and J by 0 bases, with 7 bases between them. Germline-derived CDR1 and CDR2 are SGHRS and YFSETQ. CDR3 coding DNA: TGCGCCAGCAGCTTGAGTCAGACTAACTATGGCTACACCTTC. Its translation: CASSLSQTNYGYTF.

The chain links TRBV18 to TRBJ2-2; tentatively, D is TRBD2 (5 bases). The CDR3 is 13 amino acids. The germline CDR1 and CDR2 sequences are KGHSH and LQKENI. The V gene lost 10 bases and the J gene lost 8 bases, with 17 bases spanning the gap. CDR3 residues: CATRDPPAGELFF. The CDR3 DNA reads as TGTGCCACCCGGGATCCACCTGCAGGGGAGCTGTTTTTT.

A remark on this clone: In the same sample, other DNA sequences code for this CDR3. The V gene is TRBV7-2, the J gene TRBJ2-3, with TRBD1 identical over 7 bases. Germline loops: CDR1 SGHTA, CDR2 FQGNSA. The CDR3 is made up of 14 amino acids. The V gene end was trimmed by 1 base and the J gene end by 4 bases; junction bases not matched to a gene: 2. CDR3 amino acids: CASSLDRGADTQYF. The CDR3 nucleotides read TGTGCCAGCAGCTTAGACAGGGGCGCAGATACGCAGTATTTT.

The rearrangement links TRBV9 to TRBJ1-2; no definite D call. The CDR3 extends over 14 amino acids. Germline V gene lookup returns CDR1 SGDLS and CDR2 YYNGEE. V lost 0 bases and J 5 bases, leaving 11 bases between the germline ends. For the CDR3, the DNA is TGTGCCAGCAGCGTAGGAGGGTTCGTGTATGGCTACACCTTC. Encoded protein: CASSVGGFVYGYTF.

J is TRBJ2-3 and V is TRBV5-8; 9 bases line up with TRBD2. The CDR3 runs to 15 residues. The J segment lost 4 bases and the V segment lost 2 bases, leaving 5 bases of the junction unmatched. CDR1 and CDR2 (germline): SGHTS, YDEGEE. The CDR3 sequence: CASSFGVAGADTQYF. CDR3 DNA sequence: TGTGCCAGCAGCTTCGGGGTAGCGGGAGCAGATACGCAGTATTTT. Supplemented by reference TRBV5-8 and TRBJ2-3, the full variable domain reads EAGVTQSPTHLIKTRGQQATLRCSPISGHTSVYWYQQALGLGLQFLLWYDEGEERNRGNFPPRFSGRQFPNYSSELNVNALELEDSALYLCASSFGVAGADTQYFGPGTRLTVL.

This clone was counted a few times. The chain links TRBV30 to TRBJ1-3; TRBD1 aligns across 8 bases. The V gene end was trimmed by 4 bases and the J gene end by 6 bases; junction bases not matched to a gene: 8. This CDR3 is 14 amino acids long. Germline CDR1 is GTSNPN and CDR2 is SVGIG (reference sequence). The CDR3 sequence is CAWKVAGGLNTIYF. The CDR3 DNA reads as TGTGCCTGGAAGGTTGCAGGGGGCCTAAACACCATATATTTT.

The chain is built from TRBV23-1 and TRBJ2-7; D is uncertain. TRBV23-1 is labeled an ORF, and its function is uncertain. V dropped 8 bases and J dropped 5 bases, with 16 bases sitting between them. The CDR3 sequence is 13 residues long. The CDR3 sequence: CASPPPRKHEQYF. The CDR3 bases are TGCGCCAGCCCACCCCCTCGAAAGCACGAGCAGTACTTC.

The V call is TRBV19, the J call TRBJ2-3; 8 bases map to TRBD2. V lost 6 bases and J lost 6; bases outside the gene matches: 5. The CDR3 contains 13 residues. Per germline, CDR1 LNHDA and CDR2 SQIVND (reference sequence). Here the CDR3 DNA reads TGTGCCAGTAGGTCTAGCGGGTTGGATACGCAGTATTTT. This codes for CASRSSGLDTQYF.

The chain carries TRBV6-5 and TRBJ2-7; 7 positions match TRBD1. The germline V gene has CDR1 MNHEY and CDR2 SVGAGI. This CDR3 has 15 amino acids. After removal of 5 bases from V and 3 bases from J, the junction contained 10 bases not matched to a gene. CDR3 nucleotides: TGTGCCAGCAGTCATACGACAGGGTCGGGCTACGAGCAGTACTTC. Amino acids: CASSHTTGSGYEQYF.

The V and J genes are TRBV7-3 and TRBJ2-7; 9 positions agree with TRBD2. V trimming: 4 bases; J trimming: 2 bases; junction bases outside the gene matches: 6. The germline CDR1 and CDR2 sequences are SGHTA and FQGTGA. The CDR3 runs to 15 residues. CDR3 sequence (DNA): TGTGCCAGCAGCTCCCGACTAGCGGAACCCTACGAGCAGTACTTC. This translates into CASSSRLAEPYEQYF. The full variable domain, rest sourced from reference TRBV7-3 and TRBJ2-7, is GAGVSQTPSNKVTEKGKYVELRCDPISGHTALYWYRQSLGQGPEFLIYFQGTGAADDSGLPNDRFFAVRPEGSVSTLKIQRTERGDSAVYLCASSSRLAEPYEQYFGPGTRLTVT.

V is TRBV10-3 and J is TRBJ2-3; possibly TRBD1 for D (5 bases). This CDR3 comprises 12 residues. Per germline, CDR1 ENHRY and CDR2 SYGVKD. Trimming stripped 4 bases from V and 8 bases from J, with 10 bases between. The CDR3 DNA follows: TGTGCCATCAGTGGGTCCCAGGGTACGCAGTATTTT. Its translation: CAISGSQGTQYF.

This sequence joins TRBV7-3 and TRBJ2-5; possible D gene TRBD2, 6 bases. Trimming removed 2 bases at V and 1 base at J, with 17 bases between. Germline CDR1 is SGHTA and CDR2 is FQGTGA. The CDR3 sequence is 17 residues long. The CDR3 sequence is CASSLGGRTTFQETQYF. CDR3 nucleotide sequence: TGTGCCAGCAGCTTAGGAGGGAGAACGACGTTCCAAGAGACCCAGTACTTC.

The CDR3, as DNA: TGCAGCGGAAGGGGACAGGGGGCGCGGTATCGTGAAAAACTGTTTTTT. It is translated as CSGRGQGARYREKLFF. V gene TRBV29-1 combines with J gene TRBJ1-4; 12 bases fit TRBD1. The CDR3 is 16 residues long. The V and J ends lost 7 bases and 7 bases, in that order; junction bases with no gene match: 13. The germline V gene encodes CDR1 SQVTM and CDR2 ANQGSEA.

J is TRBJ2-1 and V is TRBV9; TRBD2 aligns across 7 bases. Germline CDR1 and CDR2: SGDLS and YYNGEE. The CDR3 runs to 17 residues. V lost 0 bases and J lost 9; bases outside the gene matches: 15. CDR3 in amino acids: CASSVGSGTLDLGEQFF. The DNA for the CDR3 is TGTGCCAGCAGCGTAGGAAGCGGGACTCTCGATCTGGGTGAGCAGTTCTTC.

The chain carries TRBV30 and TRBJ2-7; TRBD2 matches 11 bases. With 2 bases clipped from V and 2 bases from J, the junction kept 11 bases outside the gene matches. The germline CDR1 and CDR2 sequences are GTSNPN and SVGIG (reference sequence). This CDR3 region has 17 residues. The CDR3 here is CAWSRASGRPSPYEQYF. CDR3 nucleotides: TGTGCCTGGAGTAGGGCTAGCGGGAGGCCGTCCCCCTACGAGCAGTACTTC. Using reference TRBV30 and TRBJ2-7 for the parts outside the CDR3, the full variable domain is SQTIHQWPATLVQPVGSPLSLECTVEGTSNPNLYWYRQAAGRGLQLLFYSVGIGQISSEVPQNLSASRPQDRQFILSSKKLLLSDSGFYLCAWSRASGRPSPYEQYFGPGTRLTVT.

The chain is built from TRBV28 and TRBJ1-4; the D gene is possibly TRBD1 (5 bases). V was shortened by 2 bases and J by 8 bases, with 18 bases between the two germline ends. Germline CDR1 is MDHEN and CDR2 is SYDVKM. The CDR3 loop spans 16 amino acids. The CDR3 sequence: CASSLMGRTGGEKLFF. CDR3 in DNA: TGTGCCAGCAGTTTAATGGGTCGAACAGGTGGCGAAAAACTGTTTTTT.